Listed below are T cell receptor beta chains from one sample, sequenced in a study of identical twins. MiXCR, run by TCRdb on the 5' RACE reads, gives a single entry per CDR3 protein. This sample carries under 500,000 distinct CDR3 sequences, roughly an eighth of them seen once, and the ten largest clones take more than 0.8%. A further study also used this sample, focusing on yellow fever vaccine responses in identical twins.

The source material was CD4+ T cells sorted from blood. The origin of the receptors is a woman between 18 and 29 years old in good health. Each CDR3 is given without its conserved first and last residue. Each record gives: J gene, clone size, V gene, CDR3 protein. Expanded clones get a size class; other rows say once, few or many, or leave the size out.

TRBJ2-5	NA	TRBV6-2/TRBV6-3	ASTGAGRETQY
TRBJ2-1	few	TRBV10-1	ASSESTLLADSEQF
TRBJ2-1	NA	TRBV19	ASSPIGTKNEQF
TRBJ2-1	few	TRBV2	ASSGGLAGVVNEQF
TRBJ2-5	few	TRBV11-2	ASSLDGRVQETQY
TRBJ1-1	many	TRBV29-1	SVETGGGGAF
TRBJ2-5	NA	TRBV12-3/TRBV12-4	ASRLGQQETQY
TRBJ1-2	few	TRBV5-1	ASSLSSGSTYGYT
TRBJ1-1	few	TRBV12-3/TRBV12-4	ASSFFLGGTNTEAF
TRBJ2-1	NA	TRBV14	ASSRTSGGGGNEQF
TRBJ2-1	many	TRBV12-3/TRBV12-4	ASSSRGGWYNEQF
TRBJ2-5	few	TRBV11-2	ASSLDFSTRGTQY
TRBJ2-3	NA	TRBV21-1	ASSKAQEVDTQY
TRBJ1-6	NA	TRBV11-2	ASRRLGDNSPLH
TRBJ2-3	few	TRBV20-1	SAPTPSTDTQY
TRBJ1-4	few	TRBV29-1	SVWTAHEKLF
TRBJ2-1	many	TRBV6-1	ASIPDRVNNEQF
TRBJ2-3	few	TRBV5-1	ASSRAGATDTQY
TRBJ2-3	NA	TRBV20-1	SVEDAQILADTQY
TRBJ1-4	NA	TRBV28	ASSSPGGPTNEKLF
TRBJ2-7	many	TRBV12-3/TRBV12-4	ASASGRGLHEQY
TRBJ2-2	NA	TRBV27	ASRASGGLTGELF
TRBJ2-3	NA	TRBV12-3/TRBV12-4	ASRWRLAGGTQY
TRBJ2-5	once	TRBV20-1	SARGAGGRQETQY
TRBJ2-3	few	TRBV12-3/TRBV12-4	ASSLDLSGGADTQY
TRBJ2-7	few	TRBV3-1	ASSQDPLGEQY
TRBJ1-1	NA	TRBV20-1	SARASLNTEAF
TRBJ2-7	few	TRBV6-1	ASRRPGESYEQY
TRBJ2-3	NA	TRBV18	ASSPPGQPADTQY
TRBJ2-1	NA	TRBV29-1	SVDRGQGSYNGQF
TRBJ2-3	few	TRBV7-2	ASSPFPNLSQAQY
TRBJ1-1	NA	TRBV27	ASSLSPRWNTEAF